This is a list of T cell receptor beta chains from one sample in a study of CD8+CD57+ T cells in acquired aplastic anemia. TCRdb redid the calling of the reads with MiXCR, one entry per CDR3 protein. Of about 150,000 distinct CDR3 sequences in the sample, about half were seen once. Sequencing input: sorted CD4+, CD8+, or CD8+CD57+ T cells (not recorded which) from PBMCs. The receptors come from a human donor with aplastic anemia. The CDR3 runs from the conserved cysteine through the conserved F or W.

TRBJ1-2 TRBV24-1 CASSDIGDFYGYTF
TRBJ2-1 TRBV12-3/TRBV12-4 CASSPAGTSGSSEQFF
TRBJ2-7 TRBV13 CASSLQNSYEQYF
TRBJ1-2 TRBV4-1 CASSLGQLNYGYTF
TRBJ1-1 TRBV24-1 CATSTGSATEAFF
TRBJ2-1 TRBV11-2 CASSSMGGFFSYNEQFF
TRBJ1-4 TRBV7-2 CASSRETGNEKLFF
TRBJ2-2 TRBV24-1 CATSAEGTVGTGELFF
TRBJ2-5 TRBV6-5 CASSYRDQETQYF
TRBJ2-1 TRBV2 CASSGTVNNEQFF
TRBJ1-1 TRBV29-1 CSVRMGDTEAFF
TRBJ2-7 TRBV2 CASRAEGGQYF
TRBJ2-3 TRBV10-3 CAISESRGLAGTDTQYF
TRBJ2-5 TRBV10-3 CAISGAGTGKSSKETQYF
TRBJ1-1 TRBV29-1 CSVVGGGARLSAFF
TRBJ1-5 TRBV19 CASSMFGQPQHF
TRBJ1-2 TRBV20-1 CSASVPANCGYTF
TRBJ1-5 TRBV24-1 CATSDGDNQPQHF
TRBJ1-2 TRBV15 CATSSPGTASLNYGYTF
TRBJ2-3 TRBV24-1 CATSELRAGVGATDTQYF
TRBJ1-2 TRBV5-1 CASSTGQVGVGYTF
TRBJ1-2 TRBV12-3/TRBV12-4 CASSTSVRDRRYGYTF
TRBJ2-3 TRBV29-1 CSVEGWGSTDTQYF
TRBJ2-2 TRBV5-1 CASSLRTSGNTGELFF
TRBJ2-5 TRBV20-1 CSARTLAGARETQYF
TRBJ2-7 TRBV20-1 CSARAADRYEQYF
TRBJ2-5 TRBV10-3 CAIDRSAGTSQGGTQYF
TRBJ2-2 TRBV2 CASSRSLTGELFF
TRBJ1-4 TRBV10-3 CAITRIRGEAEEKLFF
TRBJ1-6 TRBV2 CASTRQGFNSPLHF
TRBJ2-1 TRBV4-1 CASSQDLGAFSYNEQFF